This T cell receptor (beta chain) was captured in a study of blood T cell repertoires in COVID-19. Looking at the study overall: Nucleic acid was either cDNA or gDNA, and it came from T cells, B-cell-depleted T cells, or PBMCs.

Profiled with immunoSEQ multiplex PCR; TCRdb holds only in-frame clones, not every one. The data contain approximately 200,000 clones, 87% of them singletons. Germline V gene lookup returns CDR1 SQVTM and CDR2 ANQGSEA. The CDR3 is 11 residues long. V was pared by 3 bases and J by 9 bases, with 12 bases between. Material for sequencing was PBMCs or T cells enriched from blood (not recorded which). The TCR was taken from a man aged 25 to 45 who had recovered from COVID-19. The chain has TRBV29-1 and TRBJ2-7; perhaps TRBD2 as D (6 bases). The CDR3 loop is CSVEAGTSQYF. The CDR3 coding sequence is TGCAGCGTTGAGGCCGGGACTTCGCAGTACTTC.